Listed below are T cell receptor beta chains from one sample, sequenced in a study of T cell repertoires in cytomegalovirus infection. These receptors are not linked to any known antigen. Via MiXCR, TCRdb re-called the reads, giving one row per CDR3 protein. The sample records tens of thousands of distinct CDR3 sequences, roughly 40% being singletons. Specimen: CD8+ T cells from cultured PBMCs, collected from culture after CMV antigen stimulation. The receptor source for this set is a human donor in good health (CMV status not recorded). Some clones in this sample may be carry-over from other donors' samples. CDR3s include the opening cysteine and the closing phenylalanine or tryptophan. The order of the fields is J gene, V gene, D gene, clone size, CDR3 protein, CDR3 DNA. D genes are given only for firm matches. Part of the rows lack a size; the others show once, few, many or a class for expanded clones.

J: TRBJ2-3; V: TRBV7-3; D: .; size: .; CDR3: CASSFSANTDTQYF; DNA: TGTGCCAGCAGCTTTTCGGCGAACACAGATACGCAGTATTTT
J: TRBJ2-7; V: TRBV27; D: TRBD1; size: .; CDR3: CASSLVGTGIGEQYF; DNA: TGTGCCAGCAGTTTGGTCGGGACAGGGATAGGAGAGCAGTACTTC
J: TRBJ1-1; V: TRBV7-9; D: .; size: .; CDR3: CASSLGRIPNTEAFF; DNA: TGTGCCAGCAGCTTAGGACGGATTCCGAACACTGAAGCTTTCTTT
J: TRBJ2-1; V: TRBV7-8; D: .; size: many; CDR3: CASSLGGRYNEQFF; DNA: TGTGCCAGCAGTTTAGGGGGGCGATACAATGAGCAGTTCTTC
J: TRBJ1-3; V: TRBV7-8; D: .; size: few; CDR3: CASSLEPVPSGNTIYF; DNA: TGTGCCAGCAGCTTAGAACCGGTACCATCTGGAAACACCATATATTTT
J: TRBJ2-7; V: TRBV7-9; D: .; size: .; CDR3: CASSALDSYEQYF; DNA: TGTGCCAGCAGCGCTCTGGACAGCTACGAGCAGTACTTC
J: TRBJ2-2; V: TRBV2; D: .; size: .; CDR3: CASSEEGILNTGELFF; DNA: TGTGCCAGCAGTGAAGAGGGCATTCTAAACACCGGGGAGCTGTTTTTT
J: TRBJ2-2; V: TRBV29-1; D: .; size: .; CDR3: CSVVLAAPGELFF; DNA: TGCAGCGTTGTGCTAGCTGCTCCCGGGGAGCTGTTTTTT
J: TRBJ1-5; V: TRBV25-1; D: .; size: .; CDR3: CASSESSFSQPQHF; DNA: TGTGCCAGCAGTGAATCAAGTTTCAGTCAGCCCCAGCATTTT
J: TRBJ1-1; V: TRBV4-1; D: .; size: few; CDR3: CASSQRRGNTEAFF; DNA: TGCGCCAGCAGCCAACGCAGGGGGAACACTGAAGCTTTCTTT
J: TRBJ1-6; V: TRBV6-2/TRBV6-3; D: .; size: .; CDR3: CASSFDQTAPSANSPLHF; DNA: TGTGCCAGCAGTTTCGACCAGACAGCACCTAGTGCCAATTCACCCCTCCACTTT
J: TRBJ2-2; V: TRBV6-5; D: TRBD1; size: many; CDR3: CATDSGQGISNTGELFF; DNA: TGTGCCACGGATTCGGGACAGGGAATTTCGAACACCGGGGAGCTGTTTTTT
J: TRBJ1-6; V: TRBV2; D: .; size: .; CDR3: CASKRAQNSNSPLHF; DNA: TGTGCCAGCAAAAGGGCCCAGAACTCCAATTCACCCCTCCACTTT
J: TRBJ2-1; V: TRBV4-1; D: .; size: .; CDR3: CASSHWTDTYNEQFF; DNA: TGCGCCAGCAGCCATTGGACAGATACCTACAATGAGCAGTTCTTC
J: TRBJ2-1; V: TRBV7-3; D: TRBD2; size: .; CDR3: CASSASGGPVDEQFF; DNA: TGTGCCAGCAGCGCTAGCGGGGGGCCCGTCGATGAGCAGTTCTTC
J: TRBJ1-5; V: TRBV27; D: .; size: few; CDR3: CASSSTGQPQHF; DNA: TGTGCCAGCAGTTCGACCGGACAGCCCCAGCATTTT
J: TRBJ2-1; V: TRBV7-6; D: TRBD1; size: .; CDR3: CASSYDRAPYNEQFF; DNA: TGTGCCAGCAGCTACGACAGGGCACCCTACAATGAGCAGTTCTTC
J: TRBJ1-2; V: TRBV27; D: .; size: .; CDR3: CASSFGRTYGYTF; DNA: TGTGCCAGCAGTTTCGGCCGTACCTATGGCTACACCTTC
J: TRBJ1-1; V: TRBV3-1; D: TRBD1; size: .; CDR3: CASSQGNKQGLNTEAFF; DNA: TGTGCCAGCAGCCAAGGGAATAAACAGGGGCTGAACACTGAAGCTTTCTTT
J: TRBJ2-7; V: TRBV12-3/TRBV12-4; D: .; size: .; CDR3: CVSSHPGYEQYF; DNA: TGTGTCAGCAGTCACCCAGGCTACGAGCAGTACTTC
J: TRBJ2-2; V: TRBV2; D: .; size: .; CDR3: CASSDLRGEGTGELFF; DNA: TGTGCCAGCAGCGACCTTCGGGGCGAGGGCACCGGGGAGCTGTTTTTT
J: TRBJ2-1; V: TRBV28; D: .; size: .; CDR3: CASSPYRVHEQFF; DNA: TGTGCCAGCAGCCCTTACAGGGTACATGAGCAGTTCTTC
J: TRBJ2-5; V: TRBV25-1; D: .; size: .; CDR3: CASSEAGAGVQETQYF; DNA: TGTGCCAGCAGTGAGGCAGGGGCGGGGGTGCAAGAGACCCAGTACTTC
J: TRBJ1-5; V: TRBV2; D: .; size: .; CDR3: CASSENRRNQPQHF; DNA: TGTGCCAGCAGTGAAAACAGACGCAATCAGCCCCAGCATTTT
J: TRBJ2-7; V: TRBV12-3/TRBV12-4; D: TRBD1; size: few; CDR3: CASRETRTGGAYEQYF; DNA: TGTGCCAGCAGGGAAACCAGGACAGGGGGAGCGTACGAGCAGTACTTC
J: TRBJ1-6; V: TRBV10-3; D: .; size: .; CDR3: CAISELGPTYNSPLHF; DNA: TGTGCCATCAGTGAGTTGGGGCCTACCTATAATTCACCCCTCCACTTT
J: TRBJ2-1; V: TRBV11-3; D: .; size: .; CDR3: CASSPGSGGTNEQFF; DNA: TGTGCCAGCAGCCCCGGGAGTGGGGGCACTAATGAGCAGTTCTTC
J: TRBJ2-3; V: TRBV7-2; D: TRBD1; size: .; CDR3: CASSFPSTSPGTGGSTDTQYF; DNA: TGTGCCAGCAGCTTCCCCTCCACCAGTCCCGGGACAGGGGGGAGCACAGATACGCAGTATTTT
J: TRBJ2-1; V: TRBV24-1; D: TRBD1; size: .; CDR3: CATSDNRGINYNEQFF; DNA: TGTGCCACCAGTGACAACAGGGGAATTAACTACAATGAGCAGTTCTTC
J: TRBJ1-5; V: TRBV12-5; D: TRBD1; size: few; CDR3: CASGLGTGRQPQHF; DNA: TGTGCTAGTGGTTTGGGGACAGGGAGACAGCCCCAGCATTTT
J: TRBJ2-7; V: TRBV7-9; D: TRBD1; size: .; CDR3: CASSLGYDRGNWDEQYF; DNA: TGTGCCAGCAGCTTAGGTTATGACAGGGGAAATTGGGACGAGCAGTACTTC
J: TRBJ2-1; V: TRBV10-3; D: TRBD2; size: .; CDR3: CATKPGLEYSEQFF; DNA: TGTGCCACCAAACCGGGACTAGAATACAGCGAGCAGTTCTTC
J: TRBJ2-7; V: TRBV7-8; D: TRBD1; size: few; CDR3: CASTDRGPYEQYF; DNA: TGTGCCAGCACCGACAGGGGGCCCTACGAGCAGTACTTC
J: TRBJ1-2; V: TRBV20-1; D: .; size: .; CDR3: CSARGPMATSFINYGYTF; DNA: TGCAGTGCTAGGGGACCGATGGCTACATCCTTTATTAACTATGGCTACACCTTC
J: TRBJ2-2; V: TRBV4-1; D: TRBD2; size: .; CDR3: CASSQGAGGAGNTGELFF; DNA: TGCGCCAGCAGCCAAGGGGCCGGGGGGGCAGGAAACACCGGGGAGCTGTTTTTT
J: TRBJ1-2; V: TRBV5-1; D: .; size: .; CDR3: CASSLGRTTNNYGYTF; DNA: TGCGCCAGCAGCTTGGGGCGAACCACGAATAACTATGGCTACACCTTC
J: TRBJ1-2; V: TRBV27; D: .; size: .; CDR3: CASSLGSGNGYTF; DNA: TGTGCCAGCAGTTTGGGATCCGGGAACGGCTACACCTTC
J: TRBJ2-3; V: TRBV3-1; D: .; size: .; CDR3: CASSRTTSTDTQYF; DNA: TGTGCCAGCAGCCGGACAACGTCCACAGATACGCAGTATTTT
J: TRBJ1-1; V: TRBV27; D: .; size: .; CDR3: CASSLGKGTEAFF; DNA: TGTGCCAGCAGTTTAGGTAAGGGGACAGAAGCTTTCTTT
J: TRBJ1-6; V: TRBV23-1; D: .; size: .; CDR3: CASSQSFGVGGNFRTNSPLHF; DNA: TGCGCCAGCAGTCAATCCTTCGGCGTTGGGGGAAATTTTCGAACCAATTCACCCCTCCACTTT
J: TRBJ2-2; V: TRBV7-8; D: TRBD2; size: many; CDR3: CASSYTSGGYTGELFF; DNA: TGTGCCAGCAGCTACACTAGCGGGGGATATACCGGGGAGCTGTTTTTT
J: TRBJ2-1; V: TRBV6-2/TRBV6-3; D: .; size: .; CDR3: CASSHEVVRYNEQFF; DNA: TGTGCCAGCAGCCACGAGGTGGTCCGTTACAATGAGCAGTTCTTC